The source of this T cell receptor (beta chain) is a study of cytomegalovirus exposure and HLA in healthy donors. PCR used 60 Vbeta primers and 13 Jbeta primers. Generated by immunoSEQ multiplex PCR, the TCRdb table keeps only in-frame clones and is missing some. This sample has about 210,000 clones, with 81% found just once. This CDR3 is built from 14 residues. Per the germline V gene, CDR1 is PRHDT and CDR2 is FYEKMQ (reference sequence). V was pared by 0 bases and J by 2 bases, with 5 bases between. Specimen: PBMCs. The chain carries TRBV13 and TRBJ2-1, with a weak D call TRBD1 (5 bases). The clonotype originates from a man aged 40-49 years in good health and CMV-seropositive. The CDR3 sequence is CASSLGDTYNEQFF. In DNA form, the CDR3 reads TGTGCCAGCAGCTTAGGGGACACCTACAATGAGCAGTTCTTC.